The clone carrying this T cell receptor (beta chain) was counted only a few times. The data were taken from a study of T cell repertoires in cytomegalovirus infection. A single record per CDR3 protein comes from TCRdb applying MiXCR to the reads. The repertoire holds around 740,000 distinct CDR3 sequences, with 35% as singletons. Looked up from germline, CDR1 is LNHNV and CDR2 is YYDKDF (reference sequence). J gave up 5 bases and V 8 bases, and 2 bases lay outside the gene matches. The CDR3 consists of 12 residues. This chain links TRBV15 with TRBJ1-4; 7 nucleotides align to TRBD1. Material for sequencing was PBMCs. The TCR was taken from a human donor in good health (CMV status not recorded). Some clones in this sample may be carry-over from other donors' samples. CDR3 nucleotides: TGTGCCACCGGGACAGTCAATGAAAAACTGTTTTTT. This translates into CATGTVNEKLFF. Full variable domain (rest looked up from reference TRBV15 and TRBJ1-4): DAMVIQNPRYQVTQFGKPVTLSCSQTLNHNVMYWYQQKSSQAPKLLFHYYDKDFNNEADTPDNFQSRRPNTSFCFLDIRSPGLGDTAMYLCATGTVNEKLFFGSGTQLSVL.